This TCR beta chain was identified during a study of post-analysis software for immune sequencing data. J was trimmed by 5 bases and V by 3 bases; bases with no gene match: 12. The CDR3 spans 17 residues. Germline CDR1 is DFQATT and CDR2 is SNEGSKA (reference sequence). Researchers reported that TCR beta cDNA libraries carried unique molecular identifiers. T cells numbering about 0.9 to 10 million yielded cDNA molecules that totaled roughly 0.5 million. TCRdb recomputed calls from the PCR reads with MiXCR, one row per CDR3 protein. The table has more than 500,000 distinct CDR3 sequences, 34% seen once; the top ten hold roughly 6%. Concerning this clonotype: The antigen is undetermined.

Points from the study as a whole: TRBV5-6, TRBV5-1 and TRBV20-1 belonged to a set of a handful of TRBV segments that were more frequent in patients than controls. Compared against controls, patients with multiple sclerosis displayed significantly lower normalized Chao1 diversity. Batch-mates among the samples co-clustered strongly by F measure.

This clonotype was sampled from a girl under 18 with multiple sclerosis. Sequencing was performed on blood. This rearrangement joins TRBV20-1 to TRBJ1-6; 8 bases are a match to TRBD1. The CDR3 here is CSARGAGGRGNNSPLHF. The CDR3 DNA sequence: TGCAGTGCTAGGGGCGCAGGGGGCCGCGGTAATAATTCACCCCTCCACTTT.